The present TCR beta chain was sequenced within a study of T cell changes during pregnancy in multiple sclerosis. Some clones are missing from TCRdb's copy, which holds only in-frame ones; the method was immunoSEQ multiplex PCR. Of about 75,000 clones in the sample, 85% to 95% were seen once. The V gene's germline CDR1 is MNHEY and CDR2 SMNVEV (reference sequence). This CDR3 has 14 residues. Trimming removed 4 bases from V and 0 bases from J, with 10 bases in between. The gene calls are TRBV27 and TRBJ2-7; D might be TRBD1 (5 bases). This clonotype was obtained from a female donor with multiple sclerosis, enrolled in a pregnancy study. Sequenced here: CD4+ T cells from peripheral blood mononuclear cells, sampled after pregnancy. This CDR3 is CASSWRQSSYEQYF. CDR3 sequence (DNA): TGTGCCAGCAGTTGGAGACAGAGCTCCTACGAGCAGTACTTC.